This TCR beta chain stems from a study of T-cell reconstitution after alpha-beta-depleted transplantation in children. For TCRbeta, the library was prepared with unique molecular identifiers. TCRdb fed the PCR reads into MiXCR, producing one record per CDR3 protein. The sample has under 300,000 distinct CDR3 sequences, 7.5% to 10% seen once. Deletions cut 0 bases from V and 3 bases from J, with 13 bases between. CDR3 length equals 16 residues. Germline CDR1 and CDR2: SGHRS and YFSETQ. This clonotype was recorded at least ten times. This TCR was recovered from a human donor who donated a stem cell graft to a child with SCID. This chain links TRBV5-1 with TRBJ1-3; D is undetermined. The specimen comprised PBMCs from the stem cell graft donor, sampled from the stem cell graft. In DNA form, the CDR3 reads TGCGCCAGCAGCTTGGCCGTTGTGGCTGGTGGAAACACCATATATTTT. It translates to CASSLAVVAGGNTIYF.